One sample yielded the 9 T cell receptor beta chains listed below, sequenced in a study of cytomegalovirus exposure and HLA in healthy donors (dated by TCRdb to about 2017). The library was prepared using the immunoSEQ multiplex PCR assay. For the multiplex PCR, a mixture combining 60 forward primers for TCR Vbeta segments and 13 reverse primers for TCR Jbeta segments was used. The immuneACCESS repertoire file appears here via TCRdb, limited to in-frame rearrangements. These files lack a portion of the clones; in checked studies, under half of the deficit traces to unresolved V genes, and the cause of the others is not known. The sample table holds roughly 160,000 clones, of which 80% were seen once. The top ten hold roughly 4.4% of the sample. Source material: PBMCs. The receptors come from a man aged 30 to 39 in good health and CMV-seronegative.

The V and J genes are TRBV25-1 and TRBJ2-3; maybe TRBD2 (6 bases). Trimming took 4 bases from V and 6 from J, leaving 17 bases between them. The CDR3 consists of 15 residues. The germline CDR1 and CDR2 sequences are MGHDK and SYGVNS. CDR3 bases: TGTGCCAGCAGTGCGTACGGGGGTCAAGGGGATACGCAGTATTTT. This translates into CASSAYGGQGDTQYF.

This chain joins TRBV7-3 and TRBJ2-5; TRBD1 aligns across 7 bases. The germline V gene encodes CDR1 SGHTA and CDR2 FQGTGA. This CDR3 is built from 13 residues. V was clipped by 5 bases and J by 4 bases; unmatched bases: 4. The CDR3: CASSVGQLETQYF. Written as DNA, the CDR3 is TGTGCCAGCAGCGTGGGACAGCTAGAGACCCAGTACTTC.

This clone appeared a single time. The CDR3 loop is CASSQIAGDPYEQYF. The CDR3 nucleotides are TGTGCCAGCAGCCAAATAGCGGGAGACCCCTACGAGCAGTACTTC. The V and J genes are TRBV4-2 and TRBJ2-7; 9 bases are a match to TRBD2. The CDR3 sequence is 15 residues long. Germline assignment: CDR1 LGHNA and CDR2 YNFKEQ. V was clipped by 2 bases and J by 2 bases; unmatched bases: 4.

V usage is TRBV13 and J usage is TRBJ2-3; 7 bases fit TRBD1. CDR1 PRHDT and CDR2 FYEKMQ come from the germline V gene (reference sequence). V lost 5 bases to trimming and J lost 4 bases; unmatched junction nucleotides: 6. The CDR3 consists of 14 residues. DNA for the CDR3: TGTGCCAGCAGCACAAGACAGGGCGCAGATACGCAGTATTTT. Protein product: CASSTRQGADTQYF.

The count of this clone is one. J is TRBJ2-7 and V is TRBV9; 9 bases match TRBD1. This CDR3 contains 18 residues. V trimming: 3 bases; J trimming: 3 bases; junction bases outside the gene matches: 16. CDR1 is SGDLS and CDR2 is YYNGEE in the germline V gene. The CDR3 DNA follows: TGTGCCAGCAGCGACTCTTTGTTAGGGACAGGGCCCTACTACGAGCAGTACTTC. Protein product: CASSDSLLGTGPYYEQYF. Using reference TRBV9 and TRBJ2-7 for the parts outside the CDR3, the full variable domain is DSGVTQTPKHLITATGQRVTLRCSPRSGDLSVYWYQQSLDQGLQFLIQYYNGEERAKGNILERFSAQQFPDLHSELNLSSLELGDSALYFCASSDSLLGTGPYYEQYFGPGTRLTVT.

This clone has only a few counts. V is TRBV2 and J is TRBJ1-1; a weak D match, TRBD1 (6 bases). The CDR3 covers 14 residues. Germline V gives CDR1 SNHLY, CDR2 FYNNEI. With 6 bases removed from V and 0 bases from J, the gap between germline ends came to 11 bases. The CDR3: CASRDSHMNTEAFF. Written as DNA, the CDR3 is TGTGCCAGCAGGGACAGCCACATGAACACTGAAGCTTTCTTT.

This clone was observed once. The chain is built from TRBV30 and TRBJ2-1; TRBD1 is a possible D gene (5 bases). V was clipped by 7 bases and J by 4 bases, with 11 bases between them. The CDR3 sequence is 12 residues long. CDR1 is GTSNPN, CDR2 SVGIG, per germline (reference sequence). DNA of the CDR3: TGTGCCTTATCCACAGGATACAATGAGCAGTTCTTC. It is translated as CALSTGYNEQFF.

CDR3 nucleotides: TGCAGCGTTGAAAGCGGCCCTGACTACGAGCAGTACTTC. Translated: CSVESGPDYEQYF. The chain is built from TRBV29-1 and TRBJ2-7, with D maybe TRBD2 (5 bases). V dropped 2 bases and J dropped 3 bases, with 11 bases sitting between them. The CDR3 runs to 13 residues. Germline V gene lookup returns CDR1 SQVTM and CDR2 ANQGSEA.

The CDR3 bases are TGTGCCAGCAGCCTAGGACATTCAGGACAGCCCCAGCATTTT. Residues: CASSLGHSGQPQHF. The V call is TRBV11-2, the J call TRBJ1-5; a weak D match, TRBD1 (5 bases). Looked up from germline, CDR1 is SGHAT and CDR2 is FQNNGV. CDR3 length equals 14 residues. V shed 5 bases and J shed 7 bases, with 15 bases lying between them.